Each of the 9 T cell receptor beta chains below was sequenced from the same sample in a study of quantifying T cell responses using KT2 cells. Study as a whole: TCR alpha and beta constant-region primers primed reverse transcription of RNA.

A single-stranded UMI oligo with SP2 sequence was ligated to cDNA 3' ends. First-round PCR used three to four cycles and beta primers RC1.1 and RC1.2 covering TRBC1 and TRBC2. One entry per CDR3 protein, called by TCRdb with MiXCR from the UMI-ligation and nested PCR reads. The data show 39,000 or so distinct CDR3 sequences, with over 15% seen just once and roughly two fifths held by the top ten. What was sequenced was PBMCs spiked with cells of the T cell clone KT2. Receptors were obtained from a human donor.

J is TRBJ1-2 and V is TRBV19, with 7 bases matching TRBD1. Germline V gene sequence: CDR1 LNHDA, CDR2 SQIVND (reference sequence). The CDR3 is made up of 15 amino acids. Trimming took 3 bases from V and 0 from J; bases not matched to a gene: 4. CDR3 sequence: CASSIGTASNYGYTF. CDR3 DNA sequence: TGTGCCAGTAGTATTGGGACAGCGTCTAACTATGGCTACACCTTC.

This clonotype was seen a few times. The rearrangement joins TRBV7-2 to TRBJ2-3; 14 bases fit TRBD2. The CDR3 contains 17 residues. After removal of 6 bases from V and 8 bases from J, the junction contained 13 bases not matched to a gene. Germline CDR1 and CDR2: SGHTA and FQGNSA. Here the CDR3 reads CASSSPLTSGREGTQYF. CDR3 bases: TGTGCCAGCAGTTCACCGTTGACTAGCGGGAGGGAGGGTACGCAGTATTTT.

In this sample, this clonotype turned up a few times. The rearrangement links TRBV2 to TRBJ1-5; the D gene is possibly TRBD1 (5 bases). This CDR3 region has 14 residues. V lost 6 bases and J lost 13, with 22 bases in between. Germline lookup yields CDR1 SNHLY and CDR2 FYNNEI. The CDR3 DNA reads as TGTGCCAGCAGAAAACTTTTCAGGGACGGGACTCAGCATTTT. It translates to CASRKLFRDGTQHF.

This clonotype appeared a few times. The gene calls are TRBV15 and TRBJ2-5; D is unclear. Germline loops: CDR1 LNHNV, CDR2 YYDKDF (reference sequence). Trimming removed 2 bases at V and 2 bases at J, with 12 bases between. CDR3 size: 15 residues. The CDR3 DNA is TGTGCCACCAGCAGAACACTGCGAGAACAAGAGACCCAGTACTTC. Its translation is CATSRTLREQETQYF.

The V gene is TRBV14, the J gene TRBJ2-2; perhaps TRBD1 as D (5 bases). Deletions cut 0 bases from V and 4 bases from J, with 21 bases between. Germline V gene lookup returns CDR1 SGHDN and CDR2 FVKESK. The length of the CDR3 is 19 residues. CDR3 residues: CASSQETDPQEGVTGELFF. The CDR3 nucleotides read TGTGCCAGCAGCCAAGAGACGGACCCCCAGGAAGGGGTCACCGGGGAGCTGTTTTTT.

This clonotype was observed a few times. The chain is built from TRBV2 and TRBJ2-1; D is uncertain. Germline V gene data show CDR1 as SNHLY and CDR2 as FYNNEI. The CDR3 spans 13 residues. V was trimmed by 11 bases and J by 7 bases, leaving 18 bases between them. CDR3 coding DNA: TGTGCCGCCAGGTCCCTTCGTCTGAATGAGCAGTTCTTC. Protein product: CAARSLRLNEQFF.

This clonotype was recorded only once. The CDR3 reads CASSTRGGNMNTEAFF. CDR3 nucleotide sequence: TGTGCCAGCAGCACCCGTGGGGGGAACATGAACACTGAAGCTTTCTTT. The V and J genes are TRBV7-2 and TRBJ1-1; a weak D match, TRBD1 (5 bases). This CDR3 comprises 16 residues. Germline loops: CDR1 SGHTA, CDR2 FQGNSA. Between the trimmed V and J ends, which lost 5 bases and 0 bases, there was a span of 16 bases.

This clonotype was detected a few times. DNA of the CDR3: TGTGCCAGCAGCGGCGGACAGGGGGCGTACAATGAGCAGTTCTTC. It codes for CASSGGQGAYNEQFF. This chain uses TRBV7-3 with TRBJ2-1; 11 positions match TRBD1. CDR1 and CDR2 from the germline V gene are SGHTA and FQGTGA. The CDR3 runs to 15 residues. The V segment lost 5 bases and the J segment 4 bases; nucleotides outside the gene matches: 4.

This sequence joins TRBV28 and TRBJ1-2, with D unclear. There are 14 residues in the CDR3. The germline V and J ends were trimmed by 0 bases and 8 bases, with 13 bases remaining between them. CDR1 and CDR2 from the germline V gene are MDHEN and SYDVKM. CDR3 protein: CASSLWEGRPGYTF. The CDR3 DNA sequence: TGTGCCAGCAGTTTATGGGAAGGACGTCCAGGCTACACCTTC.